Below, one TCR beta chain is given with its context. Its specificity is not known. In germline, CDR1 is SEHNR, CDR2 FQNEAQ (reference sequence). The trim removed 5 bases at V and 4 bases at J, leaving 3 bases unmatched. The CDR3 spans 13 residues. This sample is part of a study of cytomegalovirus exposure and HLA in healthy donors. General study findings and limits: In vitro data verified a few CMV-associated chains as specific for CMV antigens. Most observed TCR sequences were rare, whereas some public TCRs were detected in many donors. There were reportedly fewer N-insertions in an Asian-associated ancestry cluster than the approximately 670-donor mean, in a later analysis.

Primers included in the PCR were 60 Vbeta and 13 Jbeta primers. Profiling relied on immunoSEQ multiplex PCR, and the TCRdb table lists in-frame clones only, not all of them. The data contain roughly 130,000 clones, approximately 65% of them singletons. The sample was PBMCs. The chain links TRBV7-9 to TRBJ2-3, with 7 bases that match TRBD1. This clonotype was obtained from a woman aged 55-75 years in good health and CMV-seronegative. The CDR3 DNA sequence: TGTGCCAGCAGCCCGGACAGGTCAGATACGCAGTATTTT. Translation: CASSPDRSDTQYF.